The 30 T cell receptor beta chains in this list originate from one sample, sequenced in a study of blood T cell repertoires in COVID-19. TCRdb's copy holds only in-frame clones and misses some; the assay was immunoSEQ multiplex PCR. The data show 130,000 or so clones, 85% to 90% seen once. What was sequenced was peripheral blood. The receptors derive from a woman aged 55-75 years with acute or convalescent COVID-19.

The V and J genes are TRBV10-1 and TRBJ1-1; a weak D match, TRBD1 (6 bases). Trimming shortened V by 10 bases and J by 2 bases, and 32 bases separated the two germline ends. Germline lookup yields CDR1 WNHNN and CDR2 SYGVQD (reference sequence). There are 19 residues in the CDR3. CDR3 in DNA: TGCGCCACCCCGATAAACAGGGTCCCCAGCACCCCTTTTAACACTGAAGCTTTCTTT. Amino acid sequence: CATPINRVPSTPFNTEAFF.

This clone was found a few times. The chain is built from TRBV4-3 and TRBJ1-5; 7 nucleotides line up with TRBD1. Unmatched junction bases numbered 2, after V lost 2 bases and J lost 4 bases. In germline, CDR1 is LGHNA, CDR2 YSLEER. The CDR3 is 14 residues long. The CDR3 reads CASSQRTGNQPQHF. The CDR3, as DNA: TGCGCCAGCAGCCAAAGGACAGGTAATCAGCCCCAGCATTTT.

This sequence joins TRBV6-6 and TRBJ1-1, with D tentatively TRBD1 (5 bases). The CDR3 spans 14 residues. Germline V lookup: CDR1 MNHNY, CDR2 SVGAGI (reference sequence). Between the trimmed V and J ends, which lost 4 bases and 3 bases, there was a span of 12 bases. The CDR3 sequence: CASSSRVLDTEAFF. The CDR3 bases are TGTGCCAGCAGTTCCAGGGTATTGGACACTGAAGCTTTCTTT.

This rearrangement joins TRBV19 to TRBJ1-5, with 10 bases that match TRBD1. V lost 6 bases to trimming and J lost 4 bases; unmatched junction nucleotides: 9. The CDR3 spans 16 residues. From germline, CDR1 is LNHDA and CDR2 SQIVND (reference sequence). The CDR3 region is CASSPRQGAGNQPQHF. The CDR3 DNA is TGTGCCAGTAGCCCTCGACAGGGGGCAGGTAATCAGCCCCAGCATTTT.

This clone was seen a few times. The V call is TRBV24-1, the J call TRBJ1-1; TRBD1 is a possible D gene (5 bases). The CDR3 covers 12 residues. V was clipped by 3 bases and J by 11 bases, with 12 bases between them. Per germline, CDR1 KGHDR and CDR2 SFDVKD. The CDR3 loop is CATSDGGLGAFF. The CDR3 region has the DNA TGTGCCACCAGTGATGGGGGGTTGGGGGCTTTCTTT.

This sequence joins TRBV6-5 and TRBJ1-2; 11 bases fit TRBD1. Germline CDR1 and CDR2: MNHEY and SVGAGI. This CDR3 comprises 15 residues. V was pared by 6 bases and J by 4 bases, with 7 bases of the junction left unmatched. The CDR3 protein is CASRWTGGVSYGYTF. The CDR3 DNA reads as TGTGCCAGCAGATGGACAGGGGGCGTAAGCTATGGCTACACCTTC.

The chain combines TRBV6-5 with TRBJ2-7; D not certain. V was trimmed by 0 bases and J by 1 base, leaving 7 bases between them. The CDR3 runs to 14 residues. The germline CDR1 and CDR2 sequences are MNHEY and SVGAGI. CDR3 sequence: CASSYSDTSYEQYF. The CDR3 nucleotides are TGTGCCAGCAGTTACTCTGACACTTCCTACGAGCAGTACTTC.

V usage is TRBV6-5 and J usage is TRBJ2-7; TRBD1 aligns across 9 bases. The CDR3 has 12 amino acids. Germline V lookup: CDR1 MNHEY, CDR2 SVGAGI. J was trimmed by 1 base and V by 8 bases; bases with no gene match: 0. The CDR3 region has the DNA TGTGCCAGCGGGACAGGGTCCTACGAGCAGTACTTC. Protein product: CASGTGSYEQYF.

This chain uses TRBV7-3 with TRBJ2-3, with 7 nucleotides matching TRBD1. Germline CDR1 reads SGHTA; CDR2 reads FQGTGA. V shed 4 bases, J shed 5 bases, and the junction held 9 bases outside the gene matches. CDR3 length: 15 residues. DNA of the CDR3: TGTGCCAGCAGCTCCCTAGGATACAGGGGAGATACGCAGTATTTT. This translates into CASSSLGYRGDTQYF.

In this sample, this clone turned up once. This CDR3 is CASSRQGGNTEAFF. CDR3 bases: TGTGCCAGCAGCCGACAGGGGGGGAACACTGAAGCTTTCTTT. V usage is TRBV11-3 and J usage is TRBJ1-1; 9 nucleotides line up with TRBD1. The CDR3 sequence is 14 residues long. V dropped 5 bases and J dropped 1; count of bases not matched to a gene: 2. The V gene's germline CDR1 is SGHNT and CDR2 YENEEA.

The chain recombines TRBV5-6 with TRBJ2-1, with TRBD1 as a possible D gene (5 bases). The length of the CDR3 is 15 residues. From germline, CDR1 is SGHDT and CDR2 YYEEEE. V lost 0 bases, J lost 0 bases, and 7 bases lay in between. CDR3 residues: CASSLDRSSYNEQFF. The CDR3 DNA follows: TGTGCCAGCAGCTTGGACAGGAGCTCCTACAATGAGCAGTTCTTC. Using reference TRBV5-6 and TRBJ2-1 for the parts outside the CDR3, the full variable domain is DAGVTQSPTHLIKTRGQQVTLRCSPKSGHDTVSWYQQALGQGPQFIFQYYEEEERQRGNFPDRFSGHQFPNYSSELNVNALLLGDSALYLCASSLDRSSYNEQFFGPGTRLTVL.

This clone was detected only once. The DNA of the CDR3 is TGCGCCAGCAGCTTAGGCGACAGCGAGAACACTGAAGCTTTCTTT. Amino acids: CASSLGDSENTEAFF. The chain recombines TRBV5-1 with TRBJ1-1; D may be TRBD1 (5 bases). The germline V gene has CDR1 SGHRS and CDR2 YFSETQ. V shed 2 bases and J shed 1 base, with 12 bases lying between them. This CDR3 comprises 15 residues.

The gene calls are TRBV12-3 or TRBV12-4 and TRBJ2-1; D may be TRBD2 (5 bases). There are 12 residues in the CDR3. The V end was cut by 6 bases, the J end by 11 bases, with 14 bases between. The CDR3 sequence: CASSSDQRKQFF. The CDR3 DNA is TGTGCCAGCAGCTCTGACCAGCGGAAGCAGTTCTTC.

The V gene is TRBV3-1 (or the pseudogene TRBV3-2), the J gene TRBJ2-4, with 10 positions matching TRBD2. The CDR3 spans 17 residues. Per the germline V gene, CDR1 is LGHDT and CDR2 is YNNKEL (reference sequence). J lost 8 bases, V lost 0 bases, and 10 bases had no gene match. The CDR3 is CASSQERERGGGDIQYF. CDR3 nucleotide sequence: TGTGCCAGCAGCCAAGAGCGGGAGCGGGGGGGCGGAGACATTCAGTACTTC.

This chain links TRBV5-1 with TRBJ2-1; 12 bases agree with TRBD1. The germline V gene has CDR1 SGHRS and CDR2 YFSETQ. Trimming cost V 0 bases and J 4 bases; bases outside gene matches: 8. The CDR3 contains 18 residues. The CDR3 reads CASSLGAPGQGAYNEQFF. DNA for the CDR3: TGCGCCAGCAGCTTGGGAGCACCGGGACAGGGGGCGTACAATGAGCAGTTCTTC.

CDR3 in DNA: TGTGCCAGCAGTACATCGGGCTATGGCTACACCTTC. Amino acids: CASSTSGYGYTF. The chain couples TRBV6-6 to TRBJ1-2; no firm D call. Trimming stripped 5 bases from V and 4 bases from J, with 8 bases between. This CDR3 spans 12 amino acids. Germline CDR1 is MNHNY and CDR2 is SVGAGI (reference sequence).

V gene TRBV28 combines with J gene TRBJ1-2; 7 bases map to TRBD1. The CDR3 is 16 residues long. V shed 5 bases, J shed 5 bases, and the junction held 14 bases outside the gene matches. Germline CDR1 reads MDHEN; CDR2 reads SYDVKM. In DNA, the CDR3 is TGTGCCAGCAGTCCGGGGGACAGAGACGTCGGATATGGCTACACCTTC. It specifies CASSPGDRDVGYGYTF.

The CDR3 DNA reads as TGTGCCTGGAGCGGAACAGGGTCGGAGACCCAGTACTTC. Translation gives CAWSGTGSETQYF. The gene calls are TRBV30 and TRBJ2-5, with a possible D match to TRBD1 (6 bases). CDR3 length equals 13 residues. V lost 3 bases and J lost 5, with 13 bases in between. CDR1 is GTSNPN and CDR2 is SVGIG in the germline V gene (reference sequence).

The CDR3 sequence is CASSSPGTGGNTIYF. The CDR3 DNA reads as TGTGCCAGCAGCTCCCCCGGGACAGGGGGAAACACCATATATTTT. The rearrangement uses TRBV7-8 and TRBJ1-3; TRBD1 agrees at 9 bases. Germline trimming cut 4 bases from V and 4 bases from J; bases unmatched to any gene: 5. The germline V gene encodes CDR1 SGHVS and CDR2 FQNEAQ. The CDR3 loop spans 15 amino acids.

The gene calls are TRBV7-9 and TRBJ1-4, with D unresolved. V was clipped by 0 bases and J by 2 bases, with 10 bases between them. This CDR3 has 16 residues. Germline values: CDR1 SEHNR, CDR2 FQNEAQ (reference sequence). CDR3 loop: CASSLAQQRTNEKLFF. CDR3 DNA: TGTGCCAGCAGCTTAGCGCAGCAGAGGACTAATGAAAAACTGTTTTTT.

This rearrangement joins TRBV9 to TRBJ1-2, with 7 positions matching TRBD1. The V segment lost 3 bases and the J segment 2 bases; nucleotides outside the gene matches: 4. CDR3 length equals 14 residues. Germline CDR1 is SGDLS and CDR2 is YYNGEE. Here the CDR3 DNA reads TGTGCCAGCAGCGCTTCGACAGGGAACTATGGCTACACCTTC. Its protein product is CASSASTGNYGYTF.

The chain carries TRBV2 and TRBJ2-5; 9 positions agree with TRBD1. The germline CDR1 and CDR2 sequences are SNHLY and FYNNEI. V dropped 6 bases and J dropped 3; count of bases not matched to a gene: 2. The CDR3 is 13 residues long. The CDR3 spells CASSRDREETQYF. DNA for the CDR3: TGTGCCAGCAGCCGGGACAGGGAAGAGACCCAGTACTTC.

The chain has TRBV7-9 and TRBJ2-2; 10 nucleotides line up with TRBD2. The trim removed 3 bases at V and 2 bases at J, leaving 3 bases unmatched. This CDR3 is 16 amino acids long. Germline CDR1 reads SEHNR; CDR2 reads FQNEAQ (reference sequence). CDR3 protein: CASSFKRGGNTGELFF. The DNA of the CDR3 is TGTGCCAGCAGCTTCAAGCGGGGGGGAAACACCGGGGAGCTGTTTTTT.

The sample holds a few counts of this clone. The rearrangement joins TRBV2 to TRBJ1-2; 11 nucleotides match TRBD1. The CDR3 has 13 residues. Germline-derived CDR1 and CDR2 are SNHLY and FYNNEI. With 6 bases clipped from V and 6 bases from J, the junction kept 3 bases outside the gene matches. CDR3 DNA: TGTGCCAGCAGCGTGGACAGGGGGCATGGCTACACCTTC. It is translated as CASSVDRGHGYTF.

CDR3 residues: CASSFQDRNQPQHF. The CDR3 nucleotides read TGTGCCAGCAGCTTCCAAGACAGAAATCAGCCCCAGCATTTT. This chain connects TRBV7-2 to TRBJ1-5, with a weak D call TRBD1 (5 bases). Germline CDR1 SGHTA, CDR2 FQGNSA. Deletions cut 3 bases from V and 4 bases from J, with 10 bases between. The CDR3 sequence is 14 residues long. Full variable domain (missing parts from reference TRBV7-2 and TRBJ1-5): GAGVSQSPSNKVTEKGKDVELRCDPISGHTALYWYRQSLGQGLEFLIYFQGNSAPDKSGLPSDRFSAERTGGSVSTLTIQRTQQEDSAVYLCASSFQDRNQPQHFGDGTRLSIL.

The V call is TRBV5-1, the J call TRBJ2-5; the D is unclear. Germline V CDR1 and CDR2: SGHRS, YFSETQ. The CDR3 is 14 residues long. The ends were cut back, 0 bases at V and 5 bases at J, with 11 bases in the middle. CDR3 nucleotide sequence: TGCGCCAGCAGCTTGGGTACCGCGAGCGAGACCCAGTACTTC. It codes for CASSLGTASETQYF.

The gene calls are TRBV6-2 or TRBV6-3 and TRBJ1-5; a weak D match, TRBD1 (5 bases). This CDR3 is built from 14 residues. CDR1 MNHEY and CDR2 SVGEGT come from the germline V gene. Trimming took 0 bases from V and 5 from J, leaving 8 bases between them. CDR3 in amino acids: CASSYSGADQPQHF. CDR3 in DNA: TGTGCCAGCAGTTACTCTGGGGCCGATCAGCCCCAGCATTTT.

V usage is TRBV4-2 and J usage is TRBJ2-1; 7 positions agree with TRBD1. CDR1 is LGHNA and CDR2 is YNFKEQ in the germline V gene. CDR3 length equals 14 residues. J lost 9 bases, V lost 4 bases, and 9 bases had no gene match. CDR3 amino acids: CASSLGGYTTEQFF. Written as DNA, the CDR3 is TGTGCCAGCAGCCTAGGGGGCTACACCACTGAGCAGTTCTTC.

V and J are TRBV7-9 and TRBJ2-5; 7 bases fit TRBD2. The V gene's germline CDR1 is SEHNR and CDR2 FQNEAQ (reference sequence). V trimming: 2 bases; J trimming: 2 bases; junction bases outside the gene matches: 5. CDR3 length: 15 residues. CDR3 in amino acids: CASSLWGGGQETQYF. CDR3 sequence (DNA): TGTGCCAGCAGCTTATGGGGGGGAGGACAAGAGACCCAGTACTTC.

This chain joins TRBV9 and TRBJ2-2; the match to TRBD1 covers 11 bases. The J segment lost 4 bases and the V segment lost 2 bases, leaving 13 bases of the junction unmatched. Germline loops: CDR1 SGDLS, CDR2 YYNGEE. This CDR3 has 19 residues. The CDR3: CASSVSDRGLGLSTGELFF. DNA for the CDR3: TGTGCCAGCAGCGTGTCGGACAGGGGGCTAGGGTTGTCCACCGGGGAGCTGTTTTTT.